The T cell receptor (beta chain) under discussion was sequenced for a study of T cell responses to AZD1222 COVID-19 vaccine. Across the study: Second doses that came at about 4 or about 12 weeks were put together. Study-wide results and caveats: The reported proportion of spike-specific TCRs targeting unmutated variant regions was nearly half. Most donors were white British, females outnumbered males, and clonal diversity was possibly underestimated.

The data were produced by immunoSEQ multiplex PCR, yet TCRdb's version contains in-frame clones alone and is incomplete. The data hold around 150,000 clones, with roughly 92% observed a single time. This CDR3 is 15 amino acids long. V dropped 6 bases and J dropped 15; count of bases not matched to a gene: 11. The germline V gene encodes CDR1 MNHEY and CDR2 SVGEGT. Remarks on this clone: The target antigen is unknown.

The V and J genes are TRBV6-2 or TRBV6-3 and TRBJ2-1; the match to TRBD2 covers 16 bases. Sequencing was performed on peripheral blood, taken on day 0 of AZD1222 vaccination. The source of this sequence is an adult in good health. CDR3 in amino acids: CASSSPGLAGGLPFF. The DNA of the CDR3 is TGTGCCAGCAGCTCCCCGGGACTAGCGGGAGGGCTGCCGTTCTTC.